A single sample gave rise to the 31 T cell receptor beta chains below, sequenced in a study of CD8 T cells in Susac syndrome. Reverse transcription of roughly 0.5 to 1 ug RNA used random hexamers. TCRdb ran MiXCR on the immunoSEQ multiplex PCR reads and lists one entry per CDR3 protein. The sample has about 110,000 distinct CDR3 sequences, roughly 94% seen once. Sequencing input: CD8+ T cells from PBMCs. Every receptor here comes from a human donor with Susac syndrome.

The gene calls are TRBV4-3 and TRBJ2-1; TRBD2 agrees at 9 bases. Germline V gene lookup returns CDR1 LGHNA and CDR2 YSLEER. This CDR3 contains 15 residues. With V trimmed by 1 base and J by 7 bases, 5 bases remained unmatched. The CDR3 loop reads CASSQGGGAVNEQFF. CDR3 in DNA: TGCGCCAGCAGCCAAGGCGGGGGGGCCGTAAATGAGCAGTTCTTC.

The rearrangement joins TRBV20-1 to TRBJ2-2; D gene uncertain. The CDR3 totals 11 residues. From germline, CDR1 is DFQATT and CDR2 SNEGSKA (reference sequence). V was cut by 1 base and J by 11 bases, with 8 bases left in between. Here the CDR3 reads CSARVSKELFF. The CDR3 DNA reads as TGCAGTGCTAGAGTCTCAAAAGAGCTGTTTTTT.

The chain has TRBV20-1 and TRBJ1-5; D is possibly TRBD1 (6 bases). CDR1 and CDR2 (germline): DFQATT, SNEGSKA (reference sequence). The V and J ends lost 0 bases and 6 bases respectively, with 12 bases between them. The CDR3 covers 14 residues. CDR3 coding DNA: TGCAGTGCTAGAGACGGGGGGGCATCTCAGCCCCAGCATTTT. Residues: CSARDGGASQPQHF.

The rearrangement joins TRBV5-6 to TRBJ2-1; possibly TRBD1 for D (6 bases). CDR1 is SGHDT, CDR2 YYEEEE, per germline. Trimming removed 4 bases at V and 8 bases at J, with 19 bases between. CDR3 length: 15 residues. The DNA of the CDR3 is TGTGCCAGCAGCCTAGACAGGAAGGTCCGCGATGAGCAGTTCTTC. It codes for CASSLDRKVRDEQFF.

The chain couples TRBV6-1 to TRBJ2-7; D not resolved. CDR1 MNHNS and CDR2 SASEGT come from the germline V gene. Trimming left V 2 bases short and J 3 bases short, with 8 bases between. This CDR3 is 13 amino acids long. The CDR3 spells CASSESTYYEQYF. As DNA, the CDR3 is TGTGCCAGCAGTGAAAGTACATACTACGAGCAGTACTTC.

The chain couples TRBV20-1 to TRBJ1-1, with TRBD1 matching over 10 bases. Per the germline V gene, CDR1 is DFQATT and CDR2 is SNEGSKA (reference sequence). The CDR3 contains 17 residues. J was trimmed by 3 bases and V by 0 bases; bases with no gene match: 10. CDR3 nucleotides: TGCAGTGCTAGAGAGACCGCGGGACAGGGGCCACACACTGAAGCTTTCTTT. Translation gives CSARETAGQGPHTEAFF.

The V gene is TRBV29-1, the J gene TRBJ2-1; 7 positions match TRBD2. Per the germline V gene, CDR1 is SQVTM and CDR2 is ANQGSEA. The length of the CDR3 is 15 residues. The V segment lost 7 bases and the J segment 0 bases; nucleotides outside the gene matches: 9. The DNA for the CDR3 is TGCAGCGCCCCGGGACTAACGAGCTCCTACAATGAGCAGTTCTTC. Its protein is CSAPGLTSSYNEQFF.

In this sample, this clonotype turned up once. The chain is built from TRBV20-1 and TRBJ2-5; D might be TRBD2 (6 bases). The V and J ends lost 6 bases and 5 bases respectively, with 16 bases between them. The CDR3 is 13 amino acids. From germline, CDR1 is DFQATT and CDR2 SNEGSKA (reference sequence). The CDR3 nucleotides are TGCAGTGCCGGGACCCCGGGGGAGGAGACCCAGTACTTC. Its protein product is CSAGTPGEETQYF.

The chain employs TRBV20-1 and TRBJ2-3, with TRBD2 identical over 14 bases. Germline CDR1 and CDR2: DFQATT and SNEGSKA (reference sequence). The CDR3 has 17 amino acids. The ends lost 4 bases at V and 1 base at J; junction bases unmatched: 7. CDR3 DNA sequence: TGCAGTGCTAACGGACTAGCGGGGGGATTTGGCACAGATACGCAGTATTTT. This codes for CSANGLAGGFGTDTQYF.

The chain joins TRBV7-9 to TRBJ2-3; 9 bases are shared with TRBD2. CDR1 SEHNR and CDR2 FQNEAQ come from the germline V gene (reference sequence). CDR3 size: 15 residues. Trimming took 5 bases from V and 2 from J; bases not matched to a gene: 5. In nucleotides, the CDR3 is TGTGCCAGCAGCCCCAAGCGGGGGGCCACAGATACGCAGTATTTT. Its translation: CASSPKRGATDTQYF.

The chain couples TRBV7-8 to TRBJ2-6; D is unclear. The CDR3 sequence is 17 residues long. Trimming pared 2 bases from V and 0 bases from J, leaving 11 bases between. CDR1 is SGHVS, CDR2 FQNEAQ, per germline. As DNA, the CDR3 is TGTGCCAGCAGCTTATCACGTCGGGCCTCTGGGGCCAACGTCCTGACTTTC. As protein: CASSLSRRASGANVLTF.

J is TRBJ2-7 and V is TRBV12-5; D gene uncertain. V was pared by 0 bases and J by 5 bases, with 8 bases between. The length of the CDR3 is 13 residues. CDR1 is LGHNT and CDR2 is FRNRAP in the germline V gene. The CDR3 DNA sequence: TGTGCTAGTGGTTTGGTATATGGCAACGAGCAGTACTTC. It translates to CASGLVYGNEQYF.

This clonotype was seen just once. This chain connects TRBV23-1 to TRBJ1-5, with 7 bases aligning to TRBD1. TRBV23-1 carries the ORF label, with uncertain function. V was clipped by 3 bases and J by 2 bases; unmatched bases: 7. The length of the CDR3 is 16 residues. The CDR3 sequence is CASSHLPTGGNQPQHF. Written as DNA, the CDR3 is TGCGCCAGCAGTCACCTACCAACAGGGGGCAATCAGCCCCAGCATTTT.

This chain links TRBV7-2 with TRBJ2-7; 9 bases fit TRBD2. V was pared by 4 bases and J by 3 bases, with 4 bases of the junction left unmatched. Germline CDR1 SGHTA, CDR2 FQGNSA. The CDR3 contains 14 residues. CDR3 in amino acids: CASSSVAGDYEQYF. CDR3 DNA: TGTGCCAGCAGCTCGGTAGCGGGGGACTACGAGCAGTACTTC.

Only one count was recorded for this clonotype. The rearrangement links TRBV9 to TRBJ2-1; D gene ambiguous. Germline V lookup: CDR1 SGDLS, CDR2 YYNGEE. V shed 3 bases and J shed 8 bases, with 9 bases lying between them. This CDR3 is built from 12 residues. As DNA, the CDR3 is TGTGCCAGCAGCGCTACCTGGGATGAGCAGTTCTTC. Its protein is CASSATWDEQFF. Combining the CDR3 with reference TRBV9 and TRBJ2-1 gives the whole variable domain DSGVTQTPKHLITATGQRVTLRCSPRSGDLSVYWYQQSLDQGLQFLIQYYNGEERAKGNILERFSAQQFPDLHSELNLSSLELGDSALYFCASSATWDEQFFGPGTRLTVL.

The rearrangement uses TRBV5-1 and TRBJ1-1; weak D call: TRBD1 (6 bases). CDR1 SGHRS and CDR2 YFSETQ come from the germline V gene. The CDR3 has 14 residues. Trimming took off 3 bases at V and 0 bases at J, with 9 bases between the two ends. The CDR3 nucleotides read TGCGCCAGCAGCTGGACAGAAATGAACACTGAAGCTTTCTTT. Encoded protein: CASSWTEMNTEAFF.

J is TRBJ2-5 and V is TRBV12-3 or TRBV12-4, with TRBD1 identical over 9 bases. Trimming took 5 bases from V and 5 from J; bases not matched to a gene: 9. This CDR3 comprises 15 residues. The CDR3 DNA reads as TGTGCCAGCAGTCCGGACAGGGGCCTCAGGGAGACCCAGTACTTC. This translates into CASSPDRGLRETQYF.

This chain uses TRBV20-1 with TRBJ2-1; possible D gene TRBD2, 6 bases. Germline V gene data show CDR1 as DFQATT and CDR2 as SNEGSKA (reference sequence). This CDR3 has 14 residues. Between the trimmed V and J ends, which lost 6 bases and 5 bases, there was a span of 17 bases. This chain's CDR3 is CSAEWRGDNNEQFF. CDR3 DNA sequence: TGCAGTGCGGAATGGCGGGGAGATAACAATGAGCAGTTCTTC.

Many counts were recorded for this clonotype. The CDR3 reads CASSPSTGELFF. The DNA for the CDR3 is TGTGCCAGCAGCCCTTCCACCGGGGAGCTGTTTTTT. The rearrangement joins TRBV7-2 to TRBJ2-2; D unclear. Per the germline V gene, CDR1 is SGHTA and CDR2 is FQGNSA. This CDR3 contains 12 residues. Trimming pared 5 bases from V and 4 bases from J, leaving 5 bases between.

This chain joins TRBV4-1 and TRBJ2-3; D unclear. The germline V gene encodes CDR1 MGHRA and CDR2 YSYEKL. Deletions cut 3 bases from V and 2 bases from J, with 9 bases between. The CDR3 length is 14 residues. In nucleotides, the CDR3 is TGCGCCAGCAGCCACTCGATAGACACAGATACGCAGTATTTT. Translating it yields CASSHSIDTDTQYF.

This sequence joins TRBV5-8 and TRBJ1-4; 7 bases map to TRBD1. Trimming took 5 bases from V and 8 from J; bases not matched to a gene: 15. Germline CDR1 and CDR2: SGHTS and YDEGEE. This CDR3 spans 16 amino acids. DNA of the CDR3: TGTGCCAGCAGACCGCCCCGACAGGGTAGGAGAGAAAAACTGTTTTTT. It specifies CASRPPRQGRREKLFF.

The chain carries TRBV7-9 and TRBJ2-2; unclear D gene. The CDR3 is 12 residues long. Trimming removed 7 bases from V and 2 bases from J, with 5 bases in between. Germline V lookup: CDR1 SEHNR, CDR2 FQNEAQ (reference sequence). The CDR3 spells CASTHNTGELFF. CDR3 sequence (DNA): TGTGCCAGCACCCACAACACCGGGGAGCTGTTTTTT.

This clonotype is a singleton in its sample. The chain employs TRBV20-1 and TRBJ2-7; 8 positions agree with TRBD1. CDR3 size: 13 residues. CDR1 is DFQATT and CDR2 is SNEGSKA in the germline V gene (reference sequence). Losses at the gene ends were 6 bases for V and 0 bases for J; bases not matched to a gene: 4. CDR3 in amino acids: CSAGDRSSYEQYF. CDR3 in DNA: TGCAGTGCAGGGGACAGGAGCTCCTACGAGCAGTACTTC.

The gene calls are TRBV5-8 and TRBJ2-3, with 13 bases matching TRBD2. In germline, CDR1 is SGHTS, CDR2 YDEGEE. CDR3 length: 16 residues. The V gene end was trimmed by 4 bases and the J gene end by 2 bases; junction bases not matched to a gene: 4. The CDR3: CASSLGTSGATDTQYF. The CDR3 DNA sequence: TGTGCCAGCAGCCTCGGGACTAGCGGGGCCACAGATACGCAGTATTTT.

The V gene is TRBV23-1, the J gene TRBJ2-7; D perhaps matches TRBD1 (5 bases). TRBV23-1 qualifies as an ORF whose function is uncertain. V lost 0 bases and J lost 1, with 10 bases in between. The CDR3 is 15 residues long. For the CDR3, the DNA is TGCGCCAGCAGTCAATCGCAACAGGCTTCCTACGAGCAGTACTTC. It specifies CASSQSQQASYEQYF.

V and J are TRBV2 and TRBJ1-3; weak D call: TRBD1 (6 bases). Germline loops: CDR1 SNHLY, CDR2 FYNNEI. The CDR3 totals 12 residues. V was cut by 9 bases and J by 2 bases, with 8 bases left in between. The CDR3 region is CASRTAGNTIYF. The CDR3 DNA sequence: TGTGCCAGTCGGACAGCTGGAAACACCATATATTTT.

The chain employs TRBV15 and TRBJ2-7; D remains ambiguous. Germline assignment: CDR1 LNHNV and CDR2 YYDKDF (reference sequence). Deletions cut 4 bases from V and 0 bases from J, with 10 bases between. This CDR3 is built from 14 residues. The CDR3: CATSTHVSSYEQYF. The CDR3 DNA sequence: TGTGCCACCAGCACGCACGTCTCCTCCTACGAGCAGTACTTC.

The chain has TRBV10-3 and TRBJ2-2; D not certain. The CDR3 totals 12 residues. CDR1 is ENHRY and CDR2 is SYGVKD in the germline V gene. V was trimmed by 6 bases and J by 4 bases, leaving 6 bases between them. The CDR3: CAIRIGTGELFF. The CDR3 DNA reads TGTGCCATCAGAATCGGCACCGGGGAGCTGTTTTTT.

The chain couples TRBV5-1 to TRBJ2-3; 8 bases map to TRBD1. Germline V gives CDR1 SGHRS, CDR2 YFSETQ. This CDR3 has 14 residues. The V gene end was trimmed by 4 bases and the J gene end by 2 bases; junction bases not matched to a gene: 3. CDR3 amino acids: CASSPDRVTDTQYF. The CDR3 bases are TGCGCCAGCAGCCCGGACAGGGTCACAGATACGCAGTATTTT.

The chain carries TRBV10-3 and TRBJ2-5; a possible D gene is TRBD2 (6 bases). CDR3 length: 17 amino acids. V lost 2 bases to trimming and J lost 0 bases, with 16 bases between them. Per the germline V gene, CDR1 is ENHRY and CDR2 is SYGVKD. The DNA for the CDR3 is TGTGCCATCAGTGAGGCCCGGGACTCTGGGTACCAAGAGACCCAGTACTTC. Its protein product is CAISEARDSGYQETQYF.

The V call is TRBV4-1, the J call TRBJ2-5; perhaps TRBD1 as D (6 bases). Germline values: CDR1 MGHRA, CDR2 YSYEKL. The CDR3 is 14 amino acids. The V gene lost 3 bases and the J gene lost 2 bases, with 10 bases spanning the gap. The CDR3 DNA sequence: TGCGCCAGCAGCCAGTTCACAGGGCAAGAGACCCAGTACTTC. Residues: CASSQFTGQETQYF.